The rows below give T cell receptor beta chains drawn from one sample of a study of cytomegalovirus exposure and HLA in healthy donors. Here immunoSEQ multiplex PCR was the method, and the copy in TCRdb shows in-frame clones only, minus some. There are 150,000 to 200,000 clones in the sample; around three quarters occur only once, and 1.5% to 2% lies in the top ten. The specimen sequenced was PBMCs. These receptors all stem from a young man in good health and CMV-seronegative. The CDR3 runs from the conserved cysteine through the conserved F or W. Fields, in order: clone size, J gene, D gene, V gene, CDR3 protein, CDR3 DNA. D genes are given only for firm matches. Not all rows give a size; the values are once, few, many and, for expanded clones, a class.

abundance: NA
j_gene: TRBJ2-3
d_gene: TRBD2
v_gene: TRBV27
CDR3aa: CASSPTSATLGDTQYF
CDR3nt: TGTGCCAGCAGTCCGACTAGCGCGACCTTAGGGGATACGCAGTATTTT

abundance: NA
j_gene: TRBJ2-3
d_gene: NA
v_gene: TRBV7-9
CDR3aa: CASSLGLPDTQYF
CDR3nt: TGTGCCAGCAGCTTAGGTCTCCCAGATACGCAGTATTTT

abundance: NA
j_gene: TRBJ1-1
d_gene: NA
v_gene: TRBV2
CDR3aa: CASSDRSGPNTEAFF
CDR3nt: TGTGCCAGCAGTGATCGCTCAGGGCCGAACACTGAAGCTTTCTTT

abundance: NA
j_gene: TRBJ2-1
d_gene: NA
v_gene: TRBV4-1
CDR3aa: CASSQVLGLGNEQFF
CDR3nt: TGCGCCAGCAGCCAAGTCCTGGGACTCGGCAATGAGCAGTTCTTC

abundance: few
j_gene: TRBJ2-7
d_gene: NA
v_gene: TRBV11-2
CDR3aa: CASSLDQAGYSYEQYF
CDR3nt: TGTGCCAGCAGCTTAGATCAGGCGGGATACTCCTACGAGCAGTACTTC

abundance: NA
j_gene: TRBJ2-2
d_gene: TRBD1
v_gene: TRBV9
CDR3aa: CASRGTVITGELFF
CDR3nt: TGTGCCAGCAGGGGGACAGTAATCACCGGGGAGCTGTTTTTT

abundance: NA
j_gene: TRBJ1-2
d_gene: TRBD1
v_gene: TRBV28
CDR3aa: CASSITGEPNYGYTF
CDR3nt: TGTGCCAGCAGCATAACAGGGGAGCCCAACTATGGCTACACCTTC

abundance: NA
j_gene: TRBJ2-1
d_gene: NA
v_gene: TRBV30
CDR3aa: CAWRGSGNEQFF
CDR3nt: TGTGCCTGGCGCGGAAGCGGCAATGAGCAGTTCTTC

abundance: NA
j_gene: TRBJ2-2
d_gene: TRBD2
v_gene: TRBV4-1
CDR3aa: CASGELAGVVGELFF
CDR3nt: TGCGCCAGCGGAGAGCTAGCGGGAGTTGTCGGGGAGCTGTTTTTT

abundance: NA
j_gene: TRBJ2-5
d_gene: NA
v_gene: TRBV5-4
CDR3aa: CASSYSEVVQETQYF
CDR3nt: TGTGCCAGCAGCTACTCGGAGGTAGTCCAAGAGACCCAGTACTTC

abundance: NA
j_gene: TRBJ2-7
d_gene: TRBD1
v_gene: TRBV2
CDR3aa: CASRWGYSGTGGRAGAYEQYF
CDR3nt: TGTGCCAGCAGATGGGGATATTCCGGGACAGGGGGTCGAGCGGGCGCCTACGAGCAGTACTTC

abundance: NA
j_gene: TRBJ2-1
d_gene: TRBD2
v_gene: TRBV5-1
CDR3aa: CASSLMTSGRNNEQFF
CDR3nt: TGCGCCAGCAGCCTAATGACTAGCGGGAGAAACAATGAGCAGTTCTTC

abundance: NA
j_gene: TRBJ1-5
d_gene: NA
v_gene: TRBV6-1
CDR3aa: CASTGQSNQPQHF
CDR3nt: TGTGCCAGCACTGGACAGTCCAATCAGCCCCAGCATTTT

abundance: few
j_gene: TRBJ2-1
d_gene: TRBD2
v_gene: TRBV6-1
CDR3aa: CASRLLAGAYNEQFF
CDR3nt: TGTGCCAGCAGACTTCTAGCGGGGGCGTACAATGAGCAGTTCTTC

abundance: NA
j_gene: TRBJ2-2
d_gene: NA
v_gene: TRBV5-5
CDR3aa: CASSLLGELFF
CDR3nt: TGTGCCAGCAGCCTACTCGGGGAGCTGTTTTTT

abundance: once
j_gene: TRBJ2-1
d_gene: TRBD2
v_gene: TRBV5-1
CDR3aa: CASSLSSGRVF
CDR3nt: TGCGCCAGCAGCTTGAGTAGCGGGAGGGTCTTC

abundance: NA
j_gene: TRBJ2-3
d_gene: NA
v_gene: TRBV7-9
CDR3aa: CASSLATVTPRDTQYF
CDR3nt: TGTGCCAGCAGCTTAGCGACAGTTACCCCTAGGGATACGCAGTATTTT

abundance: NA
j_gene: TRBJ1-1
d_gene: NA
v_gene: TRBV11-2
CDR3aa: CASSSKGTEAFF
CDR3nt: TGTGCCAGCAGCTCAAAGGGGACTGAAGCTTTCTTT

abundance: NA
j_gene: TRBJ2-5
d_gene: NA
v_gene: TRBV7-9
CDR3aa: CSSSLQRETQYF
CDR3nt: TGTTCCAGCAGCTTGCAACGGGAGACCCAGTACTTC

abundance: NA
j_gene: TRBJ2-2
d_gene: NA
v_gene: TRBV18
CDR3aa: CASSRSGNTGELFF
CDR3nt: TGTGCCAGCTCAAGGAGCGGAAACACCGGGGAGCTGTTTTTT

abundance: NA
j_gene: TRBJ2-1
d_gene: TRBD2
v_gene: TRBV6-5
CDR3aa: CASMASGRPNNEQFF
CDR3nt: TGTGCCAGCATGGCTAGCGGGAGGCCCAACAATGAGCAGTTCTTC

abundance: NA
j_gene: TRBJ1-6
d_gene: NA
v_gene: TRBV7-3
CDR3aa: CASSFWGGSPLHF
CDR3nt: TGTGCCAGCAGCTTTTGGGGGGGTTCACCCCTCCACTTT

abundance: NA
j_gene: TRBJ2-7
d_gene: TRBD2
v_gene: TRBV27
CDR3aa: CASSPTSVSEQYF
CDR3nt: TGTGCCAGCAGCCCCACTAGCGTGAGTGAGCAGTACTTC

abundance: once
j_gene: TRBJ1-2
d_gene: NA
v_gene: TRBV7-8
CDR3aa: CASSSRTANYGYTF
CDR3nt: TGTGCCAGCAGCTCCAGGACAGCCAACTATGGCTACACCTTC

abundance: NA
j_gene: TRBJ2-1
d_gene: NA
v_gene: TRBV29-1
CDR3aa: CSVAGGWSEQFF
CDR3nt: TGCAGCGTTGCTGGGGGGTGGAGTGAGCAGTTCTTC

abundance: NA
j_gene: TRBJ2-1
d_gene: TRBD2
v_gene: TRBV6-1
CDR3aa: CASSAQPGLVIREQFF
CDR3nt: TGTGCCAGCAGTGCGCAACCGGGACTAGTGATCCGGGAGCAGTTCTTC